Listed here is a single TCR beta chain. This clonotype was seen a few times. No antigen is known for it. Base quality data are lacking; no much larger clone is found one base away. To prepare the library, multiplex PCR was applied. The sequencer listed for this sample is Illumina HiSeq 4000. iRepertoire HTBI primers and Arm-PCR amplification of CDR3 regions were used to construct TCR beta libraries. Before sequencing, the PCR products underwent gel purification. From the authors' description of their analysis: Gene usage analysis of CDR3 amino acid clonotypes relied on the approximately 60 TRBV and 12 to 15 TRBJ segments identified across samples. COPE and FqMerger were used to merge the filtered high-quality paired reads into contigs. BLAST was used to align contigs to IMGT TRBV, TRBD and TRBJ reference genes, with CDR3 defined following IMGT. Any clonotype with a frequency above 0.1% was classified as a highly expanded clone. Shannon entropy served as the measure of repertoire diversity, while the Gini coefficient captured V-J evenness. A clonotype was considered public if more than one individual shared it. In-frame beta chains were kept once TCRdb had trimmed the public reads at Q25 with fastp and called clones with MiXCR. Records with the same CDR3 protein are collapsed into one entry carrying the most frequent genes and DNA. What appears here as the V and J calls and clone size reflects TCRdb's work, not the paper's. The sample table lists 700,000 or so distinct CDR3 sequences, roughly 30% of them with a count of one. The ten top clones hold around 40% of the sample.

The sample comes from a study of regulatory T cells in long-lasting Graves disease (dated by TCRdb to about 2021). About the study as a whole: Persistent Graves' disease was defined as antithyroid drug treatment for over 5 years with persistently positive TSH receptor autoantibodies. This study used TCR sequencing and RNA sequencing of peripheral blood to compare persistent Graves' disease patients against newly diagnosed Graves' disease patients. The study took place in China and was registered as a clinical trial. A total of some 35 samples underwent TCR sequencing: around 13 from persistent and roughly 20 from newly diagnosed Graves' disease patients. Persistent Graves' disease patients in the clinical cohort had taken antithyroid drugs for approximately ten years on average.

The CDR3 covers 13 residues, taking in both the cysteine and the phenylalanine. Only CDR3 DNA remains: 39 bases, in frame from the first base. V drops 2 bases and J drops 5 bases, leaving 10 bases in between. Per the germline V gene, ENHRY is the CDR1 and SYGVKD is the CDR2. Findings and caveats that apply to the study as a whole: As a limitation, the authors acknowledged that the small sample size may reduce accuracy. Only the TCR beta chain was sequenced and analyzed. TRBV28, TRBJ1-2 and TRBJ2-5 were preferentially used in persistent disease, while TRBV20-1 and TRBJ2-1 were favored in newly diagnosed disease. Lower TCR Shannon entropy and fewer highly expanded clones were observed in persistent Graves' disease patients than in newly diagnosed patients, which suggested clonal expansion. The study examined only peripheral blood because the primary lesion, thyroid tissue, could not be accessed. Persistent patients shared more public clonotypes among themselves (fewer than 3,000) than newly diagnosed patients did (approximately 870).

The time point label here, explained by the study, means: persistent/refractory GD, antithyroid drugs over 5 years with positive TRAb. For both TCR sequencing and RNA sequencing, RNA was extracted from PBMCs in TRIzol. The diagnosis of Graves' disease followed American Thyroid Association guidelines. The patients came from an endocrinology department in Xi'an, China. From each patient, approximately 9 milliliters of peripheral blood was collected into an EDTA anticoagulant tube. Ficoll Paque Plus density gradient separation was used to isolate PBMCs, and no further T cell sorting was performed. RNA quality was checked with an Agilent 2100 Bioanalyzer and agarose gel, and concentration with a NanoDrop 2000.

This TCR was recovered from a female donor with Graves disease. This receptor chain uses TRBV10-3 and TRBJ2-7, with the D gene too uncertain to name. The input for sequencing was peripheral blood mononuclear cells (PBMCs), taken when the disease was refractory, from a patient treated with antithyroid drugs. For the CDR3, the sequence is CAISEALRDEQYF. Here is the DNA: TGTGCCATCAGTGAGGCCTTGCGCGACGAGCAGTACTTC.